This T cell receptor (beta chain) was documented in a study of stem cell transplantation in POMP-related autoinflammatory disease. Assay: immunoSEQ multiplex PCR; the TCRdb copy retains only in-frame clones and omits some. The repertoire holds over 30,000 clones, 70% to 90% seen once, with around 0.72% in the top ten. This CDR3 contains 17 residues. The source was CD4+ T cells from PBMCs, collected before stem cell transplantation. The TCR was taken from a human donor with POMP-related autoinflammation and immune dysregulation (PRAID). This chain uses TRBV21-1 with TRBJ1-5; TRBD1 is taken as the D call from the table, unchecked against the DNA. TRBV21-1 is an annotated pseudogene. CDR3: CARIPDFRDRGNQPQHF. DNA for the CDR3: TGTGCCAGAATCCCAGATTTCCGGGACAGGGGCAATCAGCCCCAGCATTTT.